Included here is one T cell receptor beta chain sequence, with context. What it binds is not known. TCR beta CDR3 sequences were amplified from RNA transcripts. The HTBI primer set served for first-round RT-PCR of the TCR CDR3. One entry per CDR3 protein, called by TCRdb with MiXCR from the multiplex PCR reads. The sample contains some 650,000 distinct CDR3 sequences, around 15% of which appear only once. This sample was included in a study of T cells in Graves' hyperthyroidism and ophthalmopathy. About the research overall: Peripheral blood specimens were obtained at initial diagnosis, prior to any treatment. Study-wide points: Also found in blood were most expanded thyroid clonotypes above 0.001.

This CDR3 has 12 residues. V lost 3 bases, J lost 5 bases, and 7 bases lay in between. Germline V gene data show CDR1 as LGHDT and CDR2 as YNNKEL (reference sequence). Patients were excluded for uncontrolled infection, other autoimmune disease, pregnancy or lactation. V is TRBV3-1 and J is TRBJ1-2; TRBD1 is a possible D gene (5 bases). The material sequenced was blood. The receptor's source is a woman between 40 and 55 years old with Graves' ophthalmopathy. In DNA form, the CDR3 reads TGTGCCAGCAGCCAGGGGGTGTATGGCTACACCTTC. It is translated as CASSQGVYGYTF.